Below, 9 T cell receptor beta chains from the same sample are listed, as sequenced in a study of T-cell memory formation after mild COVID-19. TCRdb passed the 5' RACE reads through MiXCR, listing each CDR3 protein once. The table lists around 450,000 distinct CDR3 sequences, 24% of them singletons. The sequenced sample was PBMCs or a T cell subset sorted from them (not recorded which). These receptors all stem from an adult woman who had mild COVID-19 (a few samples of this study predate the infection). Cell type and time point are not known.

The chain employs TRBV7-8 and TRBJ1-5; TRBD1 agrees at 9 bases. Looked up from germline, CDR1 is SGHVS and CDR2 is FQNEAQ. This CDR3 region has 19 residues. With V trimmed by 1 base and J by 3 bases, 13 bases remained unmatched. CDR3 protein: CASSLVPLAGTGFNQPQHF. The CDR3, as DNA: TGTGCCAGCAGCTTAGTCCCCCTGGCGGGGACAGGGTTCAATCAGCCCCAGCATTTT. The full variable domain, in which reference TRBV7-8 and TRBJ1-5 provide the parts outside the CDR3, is GAGVSQSPRYKVAKRGQDVALRCDPISGHVSLFWYQQALGQGPEFLTYFQNEAQLDKSGLPSDRFFAERPEGSVSTLKIQRTQQEDSAVYLCASSLVPLAGTGFNQPQHFGDGTRLSIL.

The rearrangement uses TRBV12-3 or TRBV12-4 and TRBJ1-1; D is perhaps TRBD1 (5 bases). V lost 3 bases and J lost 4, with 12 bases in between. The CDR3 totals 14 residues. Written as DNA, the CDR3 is TGTGCCAGCAGTTTGACGTGGGGGAGCACTGAAGCTTTCTTT. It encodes CASSLTWGSTEAFF.

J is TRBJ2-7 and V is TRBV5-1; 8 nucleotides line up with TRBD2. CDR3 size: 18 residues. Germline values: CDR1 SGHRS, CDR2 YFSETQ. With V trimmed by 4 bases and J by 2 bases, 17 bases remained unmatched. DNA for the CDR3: TGCGCCAGCAGCCTGGGGGCGGTAGAGACTAGCGCCGCCTACGAGCAGTACTTC. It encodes CASSLGAVETSAAYEQYF. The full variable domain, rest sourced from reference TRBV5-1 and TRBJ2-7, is KAGVTQTPRYLIKTRGQQVTLSCSPISGHRSVSWYQQTPGQGLQFLFEYFSETQRNKGNFPGRFSGRQFSNSRSEMNVSTLELGDSALYLCASSLGAVETSAAYEQYFGPGTRLTVT.

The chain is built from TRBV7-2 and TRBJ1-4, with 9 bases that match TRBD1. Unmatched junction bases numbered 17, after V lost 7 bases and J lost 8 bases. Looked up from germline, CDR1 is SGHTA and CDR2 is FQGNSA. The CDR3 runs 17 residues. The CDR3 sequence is CASTTGTGTLHREKLFF. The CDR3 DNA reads TGTGCCAGCACCACCGGGACAGGGACCTTACATCGCGAAAAACTGTTTTTT.

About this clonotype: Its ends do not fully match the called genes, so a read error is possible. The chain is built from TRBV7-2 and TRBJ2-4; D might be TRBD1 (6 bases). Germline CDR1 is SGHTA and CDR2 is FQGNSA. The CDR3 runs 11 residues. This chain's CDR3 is CASSNTGTPVF. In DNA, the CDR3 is TGTGCCAGCAGCAATACCGGGACACCGGTCTTC.

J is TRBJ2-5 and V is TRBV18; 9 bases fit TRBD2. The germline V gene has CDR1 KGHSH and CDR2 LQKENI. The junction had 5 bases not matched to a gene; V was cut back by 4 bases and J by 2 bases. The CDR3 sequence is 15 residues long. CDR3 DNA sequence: TGTGCCAGCTCACGTACTAGCGGGCAACAAGAGACCCAGTACTTC. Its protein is CASSRTSGQQETQYF.

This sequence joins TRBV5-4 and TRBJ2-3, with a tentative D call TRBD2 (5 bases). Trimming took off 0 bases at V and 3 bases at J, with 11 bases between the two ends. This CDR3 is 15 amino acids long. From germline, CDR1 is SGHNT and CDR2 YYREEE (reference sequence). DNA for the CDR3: TGTGCCAGCAGCTTGGTCCGGGGATCAACAGATACGCAGTATTTT. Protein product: CASSLVRGSTDTQYF. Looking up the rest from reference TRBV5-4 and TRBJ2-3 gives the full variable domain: ETGVTQSPTHLIKTRGQQVTLRCSSQSGHNTVSWYQQALGQGPQFIFQYYREEENGRGNFPPRFSGLQFPNYSSELNVNALELDDSALYLCASSLVRGSTDTQYFGPGTRLTVL.

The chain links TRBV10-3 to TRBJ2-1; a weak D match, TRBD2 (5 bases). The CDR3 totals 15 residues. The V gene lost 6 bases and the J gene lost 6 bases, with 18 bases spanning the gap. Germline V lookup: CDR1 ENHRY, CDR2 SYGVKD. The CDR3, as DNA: TGTGCCATCAGGAGAACAGTCGAGGGCCCCAATGAGCAGTTCTTC. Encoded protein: CAIRRTVEGPNEQFF.

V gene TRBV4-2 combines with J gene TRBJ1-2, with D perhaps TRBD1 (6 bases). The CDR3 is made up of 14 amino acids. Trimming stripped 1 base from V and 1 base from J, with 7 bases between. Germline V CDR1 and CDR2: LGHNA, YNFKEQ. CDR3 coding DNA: TGTGCCAGCAGCCAAGGACAGGATAACTATGGCTACACCTTC. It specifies CASSQGQDNYGYTF.